This T cell receptor (beta chain) emerged from a study of cytomegalovirus exposure and HLA in healthy donors. For the study at large: Membership in the Caucasian-associated ancestry cluster was found for around 85% of 350 to 450 genotyped donors.

Findings and limits, study-wide: Previous analysis showed most TCR beta V segments were productive about 87% or about 30% of the time.

PCR used 60 Vbeta primers and 13 Jbeta primers. The method was immunoSEQ multiplex PCR; TCRdb's version includes in-frame clones alone and lacks a portion of them. Among about 110,000 clones listed, about 59% were seen once. Worth noting for this clone: The antigen is unknown.

The CDR3 loop spans 13 amino acids. V gave up 2 bases and J gave up 1 base, with 5 bases separating them. CDR1 and CDR2 (germline): SGHVS, FQNEAQ. The specimen sequenced was PBMCs. The receptor was derived from a man between 25 and 39 years old in good health and CMV-seropositive. The chain uses TRBV7-8 and TRBJ1-1; D is unclear. CDR3 residues: CASSLSGNTEAFF. DNA of the CDR3: TGTGCCAGCAGCTTATCCGGGAACACTGAAGCTTTCTTT.